This T cell receptor (beta chain) was sequenced in a study of identical twins. This clonotype was seen only a few times. Via MiXCR, TCRdb re-called the 5' RACE reads, giving one row per CDR3 protein. This table has about 340,000 distinct CDR3 sequences, around 12% appearing once. The length of the CDR3 is 13 residues. Germline loops: CDR1 MDHEN, CDR2 SYDVKM. V lost 2 bases and J lost 4; bases outside the gene matches: 0. This sample also appeared in a second study, on yellow fever vaccine responses in identical twins.

This clonotype was obtained from a woman younger than 30 in good health. The chain is built from TRBV28 and TRBJ2-5; TRBD2 agrees at 8 bases. Sequencing was performed on CD8+ T cells sorted from blood. CDR3 sequence reads: CASSLSGGETQYF. CDR3 DNA sequence: TGTGCCAGCAGTTTAAGCGGGGGAGAGACCCAGTACTTC.